These 12 T cell receptor beta chains originate from one sample sequenced in a study of regulatory dendritic cells for organ transplantation. Method: immunoSEQ multiplex PCR; TCRdb's copy keeps in-frame clones and lacks some. The profile covers around 12,000 clones, with roughly 86% appearing a single time and roughly 0.22% taken by the ten largest. Sorted T cells were CFSE-labeled and cultured 5 days with allogeneic regulatory or mature dendritic cells at 1:10. Their recognized antigens are unknown. The sample was naive CD8+ T cells from blood cultured with regulatory dendritic cells. Described subset: CD45RA+ naive T cells. Receptors were obtained from a human donor in good health.

This sequence joins TRBV27 and TRBJ2-7, with 10 bases fitting TRBD1. CDR1 and CDR2 (germline): MNHEY, SMNVEV (reference sequence). V trimming: 0 bases; J trimming: 5 bases; junction bases outside the gene matches: 4. This CDR3 contains 15 residues. CDR3 nucleotides: TGTGCCAGCAGTTTATCCGGGACAGGGGCGGACGAGCAGTACTTC. Protein sequence: CASSLSGTGADEQYF.

V gene TRBV7-8 combines with J gene TRBJ1-4, with 7 positions matching TRBD1. Germline trimming cut 5 bases from V and 5 bases from J; bases unmatched to any gene: 11. CDR3 size: 16 residues. Looked up from germline, CDR1 is SGHVS and CDR2 is FQNEAQ. The CDR3 DNA follows: TGTGCCAGCAGCCCCGAGGCCGGGACAGACAATGAAAAACTGTTTTTT. It yields the protein CASSPEAGTDNEKLFF. Full variable domain (rest looked up from reference TRBV7-8 and TRBJ1-4): GAGVSQSPRYKVAKRGQDVALRCDPISGHVSLFWYQQALGQGPEFLTYFQNEAQLDKSGLPSDRFFAERPEGSVSTLKIQRTQQEDSAVYLCASSPEAGTDNEKLFFGSGTQLSVL.

The CDR3 protein is CASSPGTFLTDTQYF. In DNA, the CDR3 is TGTGCCAGCTCACCAGGCACCTTTCTCACAGATACGCAGTATTTT. V gene TRBV18 combines with J gene TRBJ2-3; D gene ambiguous. This CDR3 comprises 15 residues. The germline V and J ends were trimmed by 2 bases and 2 bases, with 11 bases remaining between them. CDR1 is KGHSH and CDR2 is LQKENI in the germline V gene.

The chain has TRBV5-6 and TRBJ1-2; possibly TRBD1 for D (5 bases). Trimming removed 2 bases from V and 8 bases from J, with 10 bases in between. The V gene's germline CDR1 is SGHDT and CDR2 YYEEEE. The CDR3 covers 12 residues. The CDR3 DNA reads TGTGCCAGCAGCTTAGTTGGGGGAGGCTACACCTTC. Its protein is CASSLVGGGYTF.

V usage is TRBV4-3 and J usage is TRBJ2-7, with unresolved D. Looked up from germline, CDR1 is LGHNA and CDR2 is YSLEER. CDR3 length: 14 amino acids. Trimming stripped 0 bases from V and 0 bases from J, with 6 bases between. The CDR3 loop reads CASSQEPDSYEQYF. CDR3 coding DNA: TGCGCCAGCAGCCAAGAACCGGACTCCTACGAGCAGTACTTC.

CDR3 in amino acids: CASSSYPYPGRIHYNEQFF. The CDR3, as DNA: TGTGCCAGCAGCTCATACCCGTACCCCGGGAGGATCCACTACAATGAGCAGTTCTTC. The chain recombines TRBV7-2 with TRBJ2-1; 7 nucleotides match TRBD2. Trimming took 4 bases from V and 3 from J; bases not matched to a gene: 18. Per the germline V gene, CDR1 is SGHTA and CDR2 is FQGNSA. CDR3 length: 19 residues. The full variable domain, with the rest looked up from reference TRBV7-2 and TRBJ2-1, is GAGVSQSPSNKVTEKGKDVELRCDPISGHTALYWYRQSLGQGLEFLIYFQGNSAPDKSGLPSDRFSAERTGGSVSTLTIQRTQQEDSAVYLCASSSYPYPGRIHYNEQFFGPGTRLTVL.

The chain is built from TRBV27 and TRBJ2-7, with D tentatively TRBD1 (6 bases). Germline-derived CDR1 and CDR2 are MNHEY and SMNVEV (reference sequence). CDR3 length: 14 amino acids. The V and J ends lost 10 bases and 1 base respectively, with 17 bases between them. The CDR3 DNA reads as TGTGCCACCTACAGGGATTTTCTATCCTACGAGCAGTACTTC. This codes for CATYRDFLSYEQYF.

The chain uses TRBV6-6 and TRBJ2-5; no clear D. Trimming took off 7 bases at V and 9 bases at J, with 15 bases between the two ends. The CDR3 covers 12 residues. Germline V gives CDR1 MNHNY, CDR2 SVGAGI (reference sequence). CDR3 in DNA: TGTGCCAGCACTCCGGACCAGCCCGCCCAGTACTTC. This sequence encodes CASTPDQPAQYF.

The chain joins TRBV4-2 to TRBJ2-7; 9 positions match TRBD1. Losses at the gene ends were 2 bases for V and 3 bases for J; bases not matched to a gene: 2. Germline CDR1 LGHNA, CDR2 YNFKEQ. The CDR3 loop spans 14 amino acids. CDR3 DNA: TGTGCCAGCAGCCAAAACAGGGGGCTCTACGAGCAGTACTTC. Residues: CASSQNRGLYEQYF.

V is TRBV7-8 and J is TRBJ2-7, with TRBD1 as a possible D gene (6 bases). The CDR3 contains 15 residues. The V end was cut by 3 bases, the J end by 3 bases, with 15 bases between. Germline CDR1 and CDR2: SGHVS and FQNEAQ. CDR3 loop: CASSFDRQGNYEQYF. CDR3 in DNA: TGTGCCAGCAGCTTTGACAGGCAGGGAAACTACGAGCAGTACTTC.

The V and J genes are TRBV7-9 and TRBJ1-1; a possible D gene is TRBD1 (6 bases). The CDR3 is 16 residues long. Per germline, CDR1 SEHNR and CDR2 FQNEAQ (reference sequence). V lost 4 bases and J lost 11, with 26 bases in between. The CDR3, as DNA: TGTGCCAGCAGCTCACCTCGCCAGGGGTCCCGGGGGGGGGCTTTCTTT. It yields the protein CASSSPRQGSRGGAFF.

This rearrangement joins TRBV9 to TRBJ2-5; maybe TRBD1 (5 bases). The germline V and J ends were trimmed by 0 bases and 0 bases, with 9 bases remaining between them. The length of the CDR3 is 15 residues. Per germline, CDR1 SGDLS and CDR2 YYNGEE. The CDR3 nucleotides are TGTGCCAGCAGCGTAGGGGGCAGGAACCAAGAGACCCAGTACTTC. This sequence encodes CASSVGGRNQETQYF. Full variable domain (outside the CDR3, taken from reference TRBV9 and TRBJ2-5): DSGVTQTPKHLITATGQRVTLRCSPRSGDLSVYWYQQSLDQGLQFLIQYYNGEERAKGNILERFSAQQFPDLHSELNLSSLELGDSALYFCASSVGGRNQETQYFGPGTRLLVL.